The 32 T cell receptor beta chains listed next were all sequenced from one sample in a study of cytomegalovirus exposure and HLA in healthy donors. Clones were sequenced by immunoSEQ multiplex PCR, and TCRdb holds only the in-frame ones, with some missing. The sample has some 110,000 clones, roughly 86% seen once. Sequencing used PBMCs. These receptors all come from a man younger than 35 in good health and CMV-seronegative.

The chain couples TRBV19 to TRBJ1-3, with D unresolved. The CDR3 is made up of 17 amino acids. CDR1 is LNHDA and CDR2 is SQIVND in the germline V gene (reference sequence). Trimming cost V 8 bases and J 0 bases, with 20 bases left between them. CDR3 nucleotides: TGTGCCAGTGCCAACCGTCGGGGAAGAGACTCTGGAAACACCATATATTTT. Its protein product is CASANRRGRDSGNTIYF.

The chain employs TRBV19 and TRBJ2-1; 12 bases match TRBD2. Per germline, CDR1 LNHDA and CDR2 SQIVND (reference sequence). This CDR3 region has 17 residues. V was clipped by 4 bases and J by 4 bases; unmatched bases: 8. CDR3 DNA: TGTGCCAGTAGTACCCCGGGACTAGCGGGTTTGTACAATGAGCAGTTCTTC. Its translation: CASSTPGLAGLYNEQFF.

This clone appeared a single time. This rearrangement joins TRBV27 to TRBJ2-3; 8 bases agree with TRBD2. Germline lookup yields CDR1 MNHEY and CDR2 SMNVEV (reference sequence). With V trimmed by 6 bases and J by 6 bases, 17 bases remained unmatched. The CDR3 has 17 residues. The CDR3 sequence: CASRGGGIRVPEDTQYF. In DNA form, the CDR3 reads TGTGCCAGCAGAGGCGGGGGGATCAGAGTACCCGAGGATACGCAGTATTTT.

This rearrangement joins TRBV6-1 to TRBJ2-5, with TRBD2 matching 9 bases. Germline V gene data show CDR1 as MNHNS and CDR2 as SASEGT. V shed 11 bases, J shed 6 bases, and the junction held 10 bases outside the gene matches. The CDR3 sequence is 13 residues long. CDR3 DNA: TGTGCCGGAACCGGGACTAGCCGGCAGACCCAGTACTTC. Translating it yields CAGTGTSRQTQYF.

This clone has a handful of counts. V is TRBV19 and J is TRBJ1-5, with D unclear. Germline V gene lookup returns CDR1 LNHDA and CDR2 SQIVND (reference sequence). CDR3 length: 13 amino acids. Deletions cut 6 bases from V and 0 bases from J, with 6 bases between. Here the CDR3 reads CASRGLSNQPQHF. The CDR3 nucleotides are TGTGCCAGTAGGGGCCTTAGCAATCAGCCCCAGCATTTT.

The rearrangement uses TRBV10-2 and TRBJ2-2; 7 nucleotides align to TRBD2. The trim removed 1 base at V and 0 bases at J, leaving 2 bases unmatched. Germline-derived CDR1 and CDR2 are WSHSY and SAAADI. The CDR3 covers 16 residues. DNA of the CDR3: TGCGCCAGCAGTGAGTGGGGGGGGGCGAACACCGGGGAGCTGTTTTTT. It yields the protein CASSEWGGANTGELFF.

This clone turned up a few times. The gene calls are TRBV2 and TRBJ1-1, with 7 nucleotides matching TRBD1. This CDR3 comprises 14 residues. The V segment lost 6 bases and the J segment 0 bases; nucleotides outside the gene matches: 4. Germline V lookup: CDR1 SNHLY, CDR2 FYNNEI. CDR3 in amino acids: CASRGDRMNTEAFF. The CDR3 DNA reads TGTGCCAGCAGAGGGGACAGAATGAACACTGAAGCTTTCTTT.

The CDR3 protein is CASSRLGGGGYTF. For the CDR3, the DNA is TGTGCCAGCAGCCGCCTCGGGGGTGGTGGCTACACCTTC. This rearrangement joins TRBV11-2 to TRBJ1-2; D perhaps matches TRBD1 (5 bases). The CDR3 sequence is 13 residues long. The V end was cut by 5 bases, the J end by 7 bases, with 14 bases between. Germline values: CDR1 SGHAT, CDR2 FQNNGV.

The rearrangement uses TRBV19 and TRBJ2-1, with 11 bases that match TRBD2. Per the germline V gene, CDR1 is LNHDA and CDR2 is SQIVND (reference sequence). This CDR3 is 15 amino acids long. The V segment lost 2 bases and the J segment 10 bases; nucleotides outside the gene matches: 7. The CDR3 sequence: CASSISSSGRPEQFF. The CDR3 coding sequence is TGTGCCAGTAGTATATCCTCTAGCGGGAGGCCCGAGCAGTTCTTC.

This chain uses TRBV14 with TRBJ1-2; D gene uncertain. With 0 bases removed from V and 2 bases from J, the gap between germline ends came to 4 bases. Germline V gene lookup returns CDR1 SGHDN and CDR2 FVKESK. The length of the CDR3 is 13 residues. The CDR3 DNA follows: TGTGCCAGCAGCCAAGACGTCAACTATGGCTACACCTTC. Residues: CASSQDVNYGYTF.

The chain has TRBV5-4 and TRBJ2-2, with 8 bases matching TRBD1. The CDR3 consists of 14 residues. V was pared by 2 bases and J by 5 bases, with 2 bases of the junction left unmatched. The germline V gene has CDR1 SGHNT and CDR2 YYREEE (reference sequence). CDR3 nucleotide sequence: TGTGCCAGCAGCTTTACAGGGGGGACCGGGGAGCTGTTTTTT. This encodes CASSFTGGTGELFF.

V is TRBV11-2 and J is TRBJ2-2; 7 bases fit TRBD2. With 7 bases clipped from V and 4 bases from J, the junction kept 6 bases outside the gene matches. CDR1 SGHAT and CDR2 FQNNGV come from the germline V gene. The CDR3 extends over 14 amino acids. The CDR3 nucleotides are TGTGCCAGCAACCGAGCGGGAAGCACCGGGGAGCTGTTTTTT. This codes for CASNRAGSTGELFF. Filled out from reference TRBV11-2 and TRBJ2-2, the complete variable domain reads EAGVAQSPRYKIIEKRQSVAFWCNPISGHATLYWYQQILGQGPKLLIQFQNNGVVDDSQLPKDRFSAERLKGVDSTLKIQPAKLEDSAVYLCASNRAGSTGELFFGEGSRLTVL.

The V and J genes are TRBV7-9 and TRBJ2-7, with D possibly matching TRBD2 (6 bases). The germline gives CDR1 SEHNR, CDR2 FQNEAQ (reference sequence). The V end was cut by 7 bases, the J end by 2 bases, with 18 bases between. The CDR3 covers 15 residues. CDR3 loop: CASTHGSVLTYEQYF. CDR3 bases: TGTGCCAGCACCCACGGGAGCGTACTTACCTACGAGCAGTACTTC.

The genes are TRBV7-6 and TRBJ2-7; 7 bases are shared with TRBD2. The CDR3 loop spans 12 amino acids. Losses at the gene ends were 5 bases for V and 5 bases for J; bases not matched to a gene: 3. The V gene's germline CDR1 is SGHVS and CDR2 FNYEAQ. CDR3 coding DNA: TGTGCCAGCAGCCCCGGGGGGAACGAGCAGTACTTC. Its protein product is CASSPGGNEQYF. The complete variable domain, with remaining parts taken from reference TRBV7-6 and TRBJ2-7, reads GAGVSQSPRYKVTKRGQDVALRCDPISGHVSLYWYRQALGQGPEFLTYFNYEAQQDKSGLPNDRFSAERPEGSISTLTIQRTEQRDSAMYRCASSPGGNEQYFGPGTRLTVT.

The rearrangement uses TRBV7-2 and TRBJ1-2; TRBD1 matches 12 bases. From germline, CDR1 is SGHTA and CDR2 FQGNSA. V shed 5 bases, J shed 8 bases, and the junction held 6 bases outside the gene matches. This CDR3 spans 14 amino acids. The CDR3 is CASSQEGTGGGYTF. The DNA for the CDR3 is TGTGCCAGCAGCCAAGAGGGGACAGGGGGCGGCTACACCTTC.

As for this clone: Other nucleotide sequences in the sample specify the same CDR3. This chain links TRBV6-5 with TRBJ1-1; TRBD1 aligns across 9 bases. Germline V gene lookup returns CDR1 MNHEY and CDR2 SVGAGI. The CDR3 contains 15 residues. Trimming at V came to 2 bases and at J to 2 bases, leaving 3 bases not matched to a gene. CDR3 coding DNA: TGTGCCAGCAGTTACGGGGACAGGGCCAACACTGAAGCTTTCTTT. Translating it yields CASSYGDRANTEAFF.

The chain employs TRBV7-9 and TRBJ2-5, with TRBD1 matching 9 bases. The CDR3 is made up of 16 amino acids. CDR1 is SEHNR, CDR2 FQNEAQ, per germline (reference sequence). The V segment lost 5 bases and the J segment 7 bases; nucleotides outside the gene matches: 14. DNA of the CDR3: TGTGCCAGCAGCCGTAGTACACAGGGGGCGCAGGTGACCCAGTACTTC. Protein: CASSRSTQGAQVTQYF.

The table lists this clone with a count of one. J is TRBJ1-5 and V is TRBV7-2; D might be TRBD1 (5 bases). The CDR3 contains 17 residues. V shed 5 bases and J shed 0 bases, with 17 bases lying between them. Germline CDR1 and CDR2: SGHTA and FQGNSA. The CDR3 DNA reads TGTGCCAGCAGCGCCTCCCCGGACAAAAATAGCAATCAGCCCCAGCATTTT. Its translation is CASSASPDKNSNQPQHF.

The chain uses TRBV6-6 and TRBJ1-2; D is uncertain. Per germline, CDR1 MNHNY and CDR2 SVGAGI (reference sequence). The germline V and J ends were trimmed by 4 bases and 3 bases, with 6 bases remaining between them. The CDR3 is made up of 12 amino acids. This CDR3 reads CASSFPDYGYTF. The CDR3 nucleotides read TGTGCCAGCAGTTTTCCAGACTATGGCTACACCTTC.

In DNA, the CDR3 is TGTGCCAGCAGGTCAGCGGGGGGAACCTACGAGCAGTACTTC. Translating it yields CASRSAGGTYEQYF. The J gene is TRBJ2-7, the V gene TRBV11-2; TRBD2 aligns across 9 bases. The V gene's germline CDR1 is SGHAT and CDR2 FQNNGV. V gave up 6 bases and J gave up 2 bases; unmatched junction bases: 5. CDR3 length equals 14 residues.

The CDR3 DNA follows: TGTGCCAGCAGCTTGGGTCTCCAGGGTAACTATGGCTACACCTTC. Its translation is CASSLGLQGNYGYTF. The chain couples TRBV5-5 to TRBJ1-2, with D possibly matching TRBD1 (5 bases). V shed 0 bases and J shed 1 base, with 10 bases lying between them. Germline CDR1 is SGHKS and CDR2 is YYEKEE (reference sequence). This CDR3 is built from 15 residues.

The chain carries TRBV5-1 and TRBJ1-2; the D is unclear. The germline V and J ends were trimmed by 4 bases and 4 bases, with 8 bases remaining between them. The CDR3 covers 12 residues. Germline CDR1 and CDR2: SGHRS and YFSETQ. The CDR3 region has the DNA TGCGCCAGCAGCGGCCAGTTCTATGGCTACACCTTC. The encoded protein is CASSGQFYGYTF.

The chain couples TRBV6-4 to TRBJ2-1; possibly TRBD1 for D (5 bases). V was clipped by 2 bases and J by 5 bases, with 10 bases between them. This CDR3 region has 14 residues. Germline lookup yields CDR1 MRHNA and CDR2 SNTAGT. CDR3 sequence reads: CASSDRGRNNEQFF. CDR3 bases: TGTGCCAGCAGTGACAGGGGTAGGAACAATGAGCAGTTCTTC.

CDR3 nucleotide sequence: TGTGCCAGCAGTTTATCGGCTAGCGGGGGATCCTACGAGCAGTACTTC. Amino acid sequence: CASSLSASGGSYEQYF. J is TRBJ2-7 and V is TRBV27; 10 bases are shared with TRBD2. CDR1 is MNHEY, CDR2 SMNVEV, per germline (reference sequence). V gave up 0 bases and J gave up 1 base; unmatched junction bases: 3. The CDR3 has 16 amino acids.

The chain recombines TRBV7-7 with TRBJ2-7, with D perhaps TRBD2 (5 bases). Trimming took 1 base from V and 9 from J, leaving 13 bases between them. This CDR3 is 13 amino acids long. The germline V gene has CDR1 SSHAT and CDR2 FNYEAQ (reference sequence). CDR3 region: CASSLDLFSAQYF. CDR3 bases: TGTGCCAGCAGCTTAGACCTCTTTAGCGCGCAGTACTTC.

This chain connects TRBV4-1 to TRBJ2-3; the D gene is possibly TRBD2 (6 bases). The V and J ends lost 6 bases and 2 bases respectively, with 33 bases between them. Germline assignment: CDR1 MGHRA and CDR2 YSYEKL. This CDR3 is 21 amino acids long. The CDR3 sequence: CASREDYLRDWGQRSTDTQYF. CDR3 DNA sequence: TGCGCCAGCAGAGAAGATTACCTTCGGGACTGGGGCCAGCGGTCCACAGATACGCAGTATTTT.

The V gene is TRBV29-1, the J gene TRBJ2-7; TRBD1 might be the D (6 bases). Per germline, CDR1 SQVTM and CDR2 ANQGSEA. The V gene lost 6 bases and the J gene lost 0 bases, with 15 bases spanning the gap. The CDR3 sequence is 14 residues long. CDR3 region: CSVSTWDTSYEQYF. CDR3 sequence (DNA): TGCAGCGTATCCACCTGGGACACCTCCTACGAGCAGTACTTC.

The chain recombines TRBV18 with TRBJ2-7; 8 bases align to TRBD1. Germline CDR1 KGHSH, CDR2 LQKENI. The CDR3 extends over 14 amino acids. Trimming at V came to 3 bases and at J to 7 bases, leaving 8 bases not matched to a gene. CDR3 bases: TGTGCCAGCTCACCGGACAGGGTGTTGTATGAGCAGTACTTC. The encoded protein is CASSPDRVLYEQYF.

CDR3 amino acids: CASTSRGFYGYTF. Here the CDR3 DNA reads TGTGCCAGCACCTCACGGGGGTTCTATGGCTACACCTTC. The chain has TRBV6-5 and TRBJ1-2; tentatively, D is TRBD1 (5 bases). The CDR3 loop spans 13 amino acids. Trimming stripped 7 bases from V and 4 bases from J, with 13 bases between. Germline CDR1 MNHEY, CDR2 SVGAGI.

V and J are TRBV5-1 and TRBJ1-1; 9 bases agree with TRBD1. V was clipped by 3 bases and J by 7 bases; unmatched bases: 7. This CDR3 is 14 amino acids long. In germline, CDR1 is SGHRS, CDR2 YFSETQ. The CDR3 reads CASSSTGGFVEAFF. CDR3 DNA: TGCGCCAGCAGCTCGACAGGGGGGTTTGTTGAAGCTTTCTTT.

This chain joins TRBV5-4 and TRBJ2-5, with D maybe TRBD2 (5 bases). This CDR3 has 13 amino acids. Per the germline V gene, CDR1 is SGHNT and CDR2 is YYREEE (reference sequence). Trimming left V 3 bases short and J 5 bases short, with 11 bases between. DNA for the CDR3: TGTGCCAGCAGCTCAGTGGCTAGCGAGACCCAGTACTTC. This encodes CASSSVASETQYF. The whole variable domain, filled in from reference TRBV5-4 and TRBJ2-5, reads ETGVTQSPTHLIKTRGQQVTLRCSSQSGHNTVSWYQQALGQGPQFIFQYYREEENGRGNFPPRFSGLQFPNYSSELNVNALELDDSALYLCASSSVASETQYFGPGTRLLVL.

CDR3 in amino acids: CASSPPAADTQYF. CDR3 sequence (DNA): TGTGCCAGCTCACCACCAGCGGCAGATACGCAGTATTTT. This rearrangement joins TRBV18 to TRBJ2-3; TRBD2 is a possible D gene (5 bases). The CDR3 is 13 residues long. Between the trimmed V and J ends, which lost 0 bases and 4 bases, there was a span of 5 bases. Germline V gene data show CDR1 as KGHSH and CDR2 as LQKENI.